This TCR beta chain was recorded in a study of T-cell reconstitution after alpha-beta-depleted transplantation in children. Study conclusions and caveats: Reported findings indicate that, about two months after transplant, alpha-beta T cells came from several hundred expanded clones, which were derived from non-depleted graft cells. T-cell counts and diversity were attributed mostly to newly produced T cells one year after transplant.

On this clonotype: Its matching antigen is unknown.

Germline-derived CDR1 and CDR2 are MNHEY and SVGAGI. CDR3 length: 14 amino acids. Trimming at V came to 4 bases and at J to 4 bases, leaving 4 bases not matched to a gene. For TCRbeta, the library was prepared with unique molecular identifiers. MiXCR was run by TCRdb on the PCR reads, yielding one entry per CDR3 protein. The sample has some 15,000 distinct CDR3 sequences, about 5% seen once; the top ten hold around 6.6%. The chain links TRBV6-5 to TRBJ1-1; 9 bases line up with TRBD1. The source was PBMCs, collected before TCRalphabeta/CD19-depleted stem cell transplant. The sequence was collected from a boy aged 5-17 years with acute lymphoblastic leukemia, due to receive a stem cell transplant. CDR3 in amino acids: CASSLQGASTEAFF. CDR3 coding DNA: TGTGCCAGCAGTTTACAGGGGGCTAGCACTGAAGCTTTCTTT.